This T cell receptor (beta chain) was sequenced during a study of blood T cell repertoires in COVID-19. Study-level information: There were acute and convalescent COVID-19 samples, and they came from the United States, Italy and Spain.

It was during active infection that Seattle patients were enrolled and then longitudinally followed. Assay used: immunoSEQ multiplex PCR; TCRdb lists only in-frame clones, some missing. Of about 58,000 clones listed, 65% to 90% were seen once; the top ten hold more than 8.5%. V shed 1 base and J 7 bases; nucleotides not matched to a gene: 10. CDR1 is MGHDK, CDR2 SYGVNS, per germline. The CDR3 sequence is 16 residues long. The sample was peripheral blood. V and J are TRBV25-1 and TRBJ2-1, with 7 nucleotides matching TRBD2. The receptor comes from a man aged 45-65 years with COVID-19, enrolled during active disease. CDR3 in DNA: TGTGCCAGCAGTGAATCCGTTCGGCGGGAGTTGAATGAGCAGTTCTTC. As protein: CASSESVRRELNEQFF.